The 23 T cell receptor beta chains listed next were all sequenced from one sample in a study of sequential checkpoint blockade in melanoma. Profiling relied on immunoSEQ multiplex PCR, and the TCRdb table lists in-frame clones only, not all of them. Of about 3,400 clones listed, around 19% are singletons. The sample's treatment: randomized to nivolumab then ipilimumab (arm A) or the reverse (arm B). Source: tumor tissue (inferred from file names), taken from a patient given nivolumab and ipilimumab in sequence. Receptors originate from a human donor with melanoma.

This clone appeared many times. The chain links TRBV11-3 to TRBJ1-5; 10 bases are shared with TRBD1. The V gene's germline CDR1 is SGHNT and CDR2 YENEEA. The junction had 6 bases not matched to a gene; V was cut back by 4 bases and J by 3 bases. The CDR3 covers 16 residues. In nucleotides, the CDR3 is TGTGCCAGCAGCTCGCGACAGGGGGCCCACAATCAGCCCCAGCATTTT. Residues: CASSSRQGAHNQPQHF.

The J gene is TRBJ2-1, the V gene TRBV18; 7 bases are shared with TRBD1. V was pared by 5 bases and J by 9 bases, with 10 bases of the junction left unmatched. This CDR3 is 14 amino acids long. Germline assignment: CDR1 KGHSH and CDR2 LQKENI. CDR3 nucleotides: TGTGCCAGCTCAGCGGCTGGAAGGGACAGTGAGCAGTTCTTC. This translates into CASSAAGRDSEQFF.

CDR3 region: CASSLVSGTTNEKLFF. The CDR3 DNA sequence: TGTGCCAGCAGCTTAGTATCCGGAACAACTAATGAAAAACTGTTTTTT. The rearrangement links TRBV11-3 to TRBJ1-4; D remains ambiguous. CDR1 is SGHNT, CDR2 YENEEA, per germline. The CDR3 totals 16 residues. Between the trimmed V and J ends, which lost 1 base and 0 bases, there was a span of 9 bases.

This clone was recorded many times. This chain links TRBV6-8 with TRBJ2-3, with 8 bases that match TRBD2. Unmatched junction bases numbered 3, after V lost 0 bases and J lost 4 bases. The CDR3 has 15 residues. Germline CDR1 and CDR2: MNHGY and SAAAGT. CDR3 sequence: CASSYSGLGADTQYF. The CDR3 nucleotides are TGTGCCAGCAGTTACTCGGGACTAGGGGCAGATACGCAGTATTTT.

In its sample, this clone was seen a few times. The CDR3 sequence: CASSILEEKLFF. The CDR3 nucleotides read TGTGCCAGTAGTATACTGGAGGAAAAACTGTTTTTT. The chain has TRBV19 and TRBJ1-4; no clear D gene. V dropped 2 bases and J dropped 8 bases, with 6 bases sitting between them. Germline lookup yields CDR1 LNHDA and CDR2 SQIVND (reference sequence). The CDR3 runs to 12 residues.

The table lists this clone with many counts. The V gene is TRBV11-3, the J gene TRBJ1-3, with 9 bases lining up with TRBD1. CDR3 size: 16 residues. V shed 5 bases and J 7 bases; nucleotides not matched to a gene: 12. Germline CDR1 is SGHNT and CDR2 is YENEEA. CDR3: CASSPLQGAITNTIYF. Here the CDR3 DNA reads TGTGCCAGCAGCCCGCTACAGGGGGCGATCACTAACACCATATATTTT.

This clone was counted at least ten times. The rearrangement joins TRBV7-6 to TRBJ2-6; 10 positions match TRBD1. Trimming cost V 3 bases and J 1 base; bases outside gene matches: 0. The CDR3 spans 16 residues. Per the germline V gene, CDR1 is SGHVS and CDR2 is FNYEAQ. The CDR3 region is CASSLGQGSGANVLTF. The CDR3 DNA sequence: TGTGCCAGCAGCTTGGGACAGGGGTCTGGGGCCAACGTCCTGACTTTC.

By frequency in the sample, this clone is medium-sized (0.01 to 0.1%). The chain recombines TRBV6-8 with TRBJ2-3; D gene ambiguous. Germline values: CDR1 MNHGY, CDR2 SAAAGT. This CDR3 has 15 amino acids. V was pared by 1 base and J by 0 bases, with 8 bases between. The CDR3: CASSYLGSSTDTQYF. The CDR3 bases are TGTGCCAGCAGTTACTTGGGGTCTAGCACAGATACGCAGTATTTT.

The chain is built from TRBV18 and TRBJ2-2, with 8 bases aligning to TRBD1. Unmatched junction bases numbered 3, after V lost 1 base and J lost 5 bases. Germline V lookup: CDR1 KGHSH, CDR2 LQKENI. This CDR3 comprises 15 residues. In DNA form, the CDR3 reads TGTGCCAGCTCACCACAGACAGGGGAAACCGGGGAGCTGTTTTTT. Translating it yields CASSPQTGETGELFF.

The chain uses TRBV9 and TRBJ2-3, with TRBD2 identical over 7 bases. The CDR3 runs to 17 residues. Trimming at V came to 2 bases and at J to 6 bases, leaving 15 bases not matched to a gene. CDR1 is SGDLS, CDR2 YYNGEE, per germline. CDR3: CASSVGGGPRYKDTQYF. CDR3 coding DNA: TGTGCCAGCAGCGTGGGCGGGGGACCCCGCTATAAGGATACGCAGTATTTT.

The chain couples TRBV19 to TRBJ2-7; D ambiguous. Germline V gene sequence: CDR1 LNHDA, CDR2 SQIVND (reference sequence). The CDR3 spans 12 residues. Trimming removed 6 bases from V and 5 bases from J, with 11 bases in between. The CDR3 nucleotides are TGTGCCAGTAGCCTAATGGGGAACGAGCAGTACTTC. This gives the protein CASSLMGNEQYF.

In its sample, this clone was seen a few times. The chain couples TRBV10-3 to TRBJ2-3; the match to TRBD2 covers 11 bases. Trimming cost V 2 bases and J 4 bases; bases outside gene matches: 5. The germline gives CDR1 ENHRY, CDR2 SYGVKD. The CDR3 contains 16 residues. This CDR3 reads CAISEDGTSGADTQYF. CDR3 DNA: TGTGCCATCAGTGAGGACGGGACTAGCGGCGCAGATACGCAGTATTTT.

The chain couples TRBV30 to TRBJ2-2; 8 bases agree with TRBD2. Losses at the gene ends were 3 bases for V and 8 bases for J; bases not matched to a gene: 8. CDR3 length equals 14 residues. Germline CDR1 GTSNPN, CDR2 SVGIG (reference sequence). This CDR3 is CAWSGGAVPGELFF. CDR3 nucleotides: TGTGCCTGGAGCGGGGGGGCCGTTCCTGGGGAGCTGTTTTTT.

This clone has more than one count but fewer than ten. As DNA, the CDR3 is TGTGCCAGTGCGACAGTTAATACTAACTATGGCTACACCTTC. Encoded protein: CASATVNTNYGYTF. The rearrangement links TRBV28 to TRBJ1-2, with D maybe TRBD1 (5 bases). Trimming cost V 9 bases and J 0 bases, with 14 bases left between them. Germline V gene data show CDR1 as MDHEN and CDR2 as SYDVKM. CDR3 length: 14 residues.

The chain employs TRBV9 and TRBJ1-1, with TRBD1 as a possible D gene (6 bases). Between the trimmed V and J ends, which lost 5 bases and 7 bases, there was a span of 15 bases. The CDR3 spans 13 residues. Germline assignment: CDR1 SGDLS and CDR2 YYNGEE. The CDR3, as DNA: TGTGCCAGCAGTGAATGGGGGGCCAATGAAGCTTTCTTT. Translating gives CASSEWGANEAFF.

This clone was picked up a small number of times. The rearrangement uses TRBV6-8 and TRBJ1-1; no definite D call. The V gene lost 0 bases and the J gene lost 1 base, with 15 bases spanning the gap. CDR3 length equals 17 residues. Germline V lookup: CDR1 MNHGY, CDR2 SAAAGT. The CDR3 spells CASSYSRSGMANTEAFF. The CDR3 nucleotides read TGTGCCAGCAGTTACTCGAGGAGTGGGATGGCGAACACTGAAGCTTTCTTT.

This chain links TRBV28 with TRBJ2-2; D not resolved. The V gene lost 5 bases and the J gene lost 0 bases, with 4 bases spanning the gap. The CDR3 contains 13 residues. The germline CDR1 and CDR2 sequences are MDHEN and SYDVKM. Written as DNA, the CDR3 is TGTGCCAGCAGTAGCGCGAACACCGGGGAGCTGTTTTTT. Translated, it gives CASSSANTGELFF. Full variable domain (missing parts from reference TRBV28 and TRBJ2-2): DVKVTQSSRYLVKRTGEKVFLECVQDMDHENMFWYRQDPGLGLRLIYFSYDVKMKEKGDIPEGYSVSREKKERFSLILESASTNQTSMYLCASSSANTGELFFGEGSRLTVL.

By sample share, this clone is medium-sized. The chain has TRBV11-3 and TRBJ2-7; 8 nucleotides line up with TRBD2. CDR1 is SGHNT and CDR2 is YENEEA in the germline V gene. The CDR3 extends over 16 amino acids. The junction had 7 bases not matched to a gene; V was cut back by 1 base and J by 2 bases. The CDR3 sequence is CASSLGGTRGAYEQYF. CDR3 DNA: TGTGCCAGCAGCTTAGGCGGGACTAGGGGGGCCTACGAGCAGTACTTC.

This clone was seen only a few times. The chain joins TRBV14 to TRBJ1-1; D call uncertain. V was shortened by 1 base and J by 5 bases, with 8 bases between the two germline ends. CDR1 and CDR2 (germline): SGHDN, FVKESK. This CDR3 is built from 13 residues. CDR3 sequence: CASSQGLPTEAFF. The CDR3 DNA is TGTGCCAGCAGCCAAGGTCTTCCGACTGAAGCTTTCTTT.

This clone qualifies as medium-sized (0.01 to 0.1%). The V call is TRBV6-8, the J call TRBJ2-1; 8 positions match TRBD2. This CDR3 has 14 amino acids. Trimming took 8 bases from V and 8 from J; bases not matched to a gene: 11. CDR1 MNHGY and CDR2 SAAAGT come from the germline V gene. CDR3 sequence (DNA): TGTGCCAGCCTGTCGGCGGGAGGCGGGGATGAGCAGTTCTTC. It specifies CASLSAGGGDEQFF.

In its sample, this clone ranks as large. The chain links TRBV6-8 to TRBJ2-6; D gene unclear. Looked up from germline, CDR1 is MNHGY and CDR2 is SAAAGT. CDR3 length: 15 residues. Trimming stripped 5 bases from V and 0 bases from J, with 8 bases between. The CDR3 nucleotides read TGTGCCAGCAGTGACGACAACTCTGGGGCCAACGTCCTGACTTTC. This sequence encodes CASSDDNSGANVLTF.

V and J are TRBV29-1 and TRBJ2-2; D is possibly TRBD2 (6 bases). Germline CDR1 is SQVTM and CDR2 is ANQGSEA. V shed 7 bases and J shed 1 base, with 16 bases lying between them. The CDR3 consists of 15 residues. The CDR3 loop is CSAIFGTLNTGELFF. The CDR3 region has the DNA TGCAGCGCCATCTTCGGGACTCTGAACACCGGGGAGCTGTTTTTT.

Ten or more counts support this clone. The rearrangement uses TRBV11-3 and TRBJ1-2; 10 bases match TRBD1. Germline lookup yields CDR1 SGHNT and CDR2 YENEEA. The V gene end was trimmed by 1 base and the J gene end by 3 bases; junction bases not matched to a gene: 2. There are 15 residues in the CDR3. In DNA form, the CDR3 reads TGTGCCAGCAGCTTAGGACAGGGGGCGGACTATGGCTACACCTTC. Its translation is CASSLGQGADYGYTF.